The clone carrying this T cell receptor (beta chain) was counted only a few times. Its specificity is unknown. The data were obtained in a study of identical twins. Study results and limitations: One should note that invariant MAIT and iNKT cells could partly confound zero-insertion analyses.

Between the trimmed V and J ends, which lost 0 bases and 1 base, there was a span of 20 bases. CDR3 length equals 19 residues. Germline V CDR1 and CDR2: SGHAT, FQNNGV. Every sampled donor was Caucasian and healthy. TCRdb analysed the 5' RACE reads with MiXCR anew, one entry per CDR3 protein. This sample has a few hundred thousand distinct CDR3 sequences; around 8.3% occur once, and the top ten carry 3%. The sample was also linked to a second study, of yellow fever vaccine responses in identical twins.

The gene calls are TRBV11-2 and TRBJ2-3; D assignment may be TRBD1 or TRBD2 (5 bases each). Sequencing was carried out using CD8+ T cells sorted from blood. The origin of this receptor is a woman between 18 and 29 years old in good health. CDR3 in DNA: TGTGCCAGCAGCTTAGATGACAGCGGTGTTGTTATCGGCACAGATACGCAGTATTTT. This sequence encodes CASSLDDSGVVIGTDTQYF.